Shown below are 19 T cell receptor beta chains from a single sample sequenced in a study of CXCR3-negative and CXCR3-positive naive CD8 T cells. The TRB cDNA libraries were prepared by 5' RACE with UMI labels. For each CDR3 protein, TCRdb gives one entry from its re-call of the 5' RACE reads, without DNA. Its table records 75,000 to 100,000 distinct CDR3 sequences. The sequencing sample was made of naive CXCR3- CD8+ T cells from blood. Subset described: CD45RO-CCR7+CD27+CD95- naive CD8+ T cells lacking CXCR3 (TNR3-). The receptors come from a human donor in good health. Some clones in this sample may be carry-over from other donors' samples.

CDR3 sequence: CSVASGTGGSYEQYF. This sequence joins TRBV29-1 and TRBJ2-7; no DNA is available, so the TRBD1 call from TCRdb remains unchecked. The CDR3 runs 15 residues. Germline CDR1 SQVTM, CDR2 ANQGSEA.

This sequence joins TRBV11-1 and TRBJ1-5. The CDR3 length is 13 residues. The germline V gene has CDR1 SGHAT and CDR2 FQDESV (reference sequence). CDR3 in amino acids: CASSLGLWQPQHF.

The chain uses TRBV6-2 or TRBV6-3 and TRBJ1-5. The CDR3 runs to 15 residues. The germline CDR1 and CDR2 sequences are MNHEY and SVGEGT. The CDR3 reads CASTSSPWSNQPQHF.

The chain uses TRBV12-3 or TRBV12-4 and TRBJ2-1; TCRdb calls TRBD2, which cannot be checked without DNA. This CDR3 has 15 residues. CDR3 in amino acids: CASSYTLAGEDEQFF.

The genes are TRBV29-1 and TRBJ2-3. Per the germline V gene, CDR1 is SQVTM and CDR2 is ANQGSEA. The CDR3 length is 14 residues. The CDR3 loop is CSVDAETSTDTQYF.

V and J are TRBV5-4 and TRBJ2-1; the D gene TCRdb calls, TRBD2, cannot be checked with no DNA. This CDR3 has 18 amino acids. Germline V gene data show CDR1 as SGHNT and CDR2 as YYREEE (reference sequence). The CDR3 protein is CASSSPPGHSGSFDEQFF.

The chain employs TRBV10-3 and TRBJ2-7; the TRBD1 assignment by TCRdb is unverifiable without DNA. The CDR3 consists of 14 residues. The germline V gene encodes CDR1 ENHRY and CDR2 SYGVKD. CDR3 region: CAIRQTGLIYEQYF.

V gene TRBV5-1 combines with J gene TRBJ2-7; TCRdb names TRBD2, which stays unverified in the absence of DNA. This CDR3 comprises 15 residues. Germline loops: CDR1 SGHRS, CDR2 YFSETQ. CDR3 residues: CASSLLAGGDNEQYF.

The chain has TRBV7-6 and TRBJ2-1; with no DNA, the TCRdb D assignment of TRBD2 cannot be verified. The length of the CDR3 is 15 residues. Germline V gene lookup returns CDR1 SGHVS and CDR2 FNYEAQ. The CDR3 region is CASSRDLSSYNEQFF.

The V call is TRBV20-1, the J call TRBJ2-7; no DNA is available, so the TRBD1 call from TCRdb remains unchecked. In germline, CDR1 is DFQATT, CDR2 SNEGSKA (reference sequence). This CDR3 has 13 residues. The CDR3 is CSAAGTPSYEQYF.

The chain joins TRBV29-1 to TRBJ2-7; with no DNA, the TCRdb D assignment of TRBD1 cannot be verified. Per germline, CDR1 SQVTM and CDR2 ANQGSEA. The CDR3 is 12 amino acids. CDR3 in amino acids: CSVARETYEQYF.

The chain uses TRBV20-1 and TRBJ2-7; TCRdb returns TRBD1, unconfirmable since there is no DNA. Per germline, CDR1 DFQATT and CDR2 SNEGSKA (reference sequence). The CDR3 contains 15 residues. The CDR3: CSARPPGQGAYEQYF.

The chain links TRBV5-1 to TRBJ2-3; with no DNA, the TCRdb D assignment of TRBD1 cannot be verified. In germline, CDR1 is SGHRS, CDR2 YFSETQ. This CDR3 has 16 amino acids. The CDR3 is CASSLGGQGWTDTQYF.

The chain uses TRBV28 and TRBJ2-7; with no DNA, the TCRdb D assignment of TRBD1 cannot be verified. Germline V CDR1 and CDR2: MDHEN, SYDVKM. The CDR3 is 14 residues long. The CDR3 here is CASSFQGTAYEQYF.

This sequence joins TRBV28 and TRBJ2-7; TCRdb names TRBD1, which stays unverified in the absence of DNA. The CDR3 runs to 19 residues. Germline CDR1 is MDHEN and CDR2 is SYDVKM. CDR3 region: CASSLGQGMISGRSYEQYF.

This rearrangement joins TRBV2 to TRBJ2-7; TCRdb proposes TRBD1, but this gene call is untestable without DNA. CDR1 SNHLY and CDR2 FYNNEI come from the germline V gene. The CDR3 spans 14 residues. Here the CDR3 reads CASRGRGTHYEQYF.

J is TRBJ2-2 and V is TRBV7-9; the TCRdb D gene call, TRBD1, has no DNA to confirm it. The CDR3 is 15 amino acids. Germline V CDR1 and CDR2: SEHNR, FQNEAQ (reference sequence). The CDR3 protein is CASSLLQGNTGELFF.

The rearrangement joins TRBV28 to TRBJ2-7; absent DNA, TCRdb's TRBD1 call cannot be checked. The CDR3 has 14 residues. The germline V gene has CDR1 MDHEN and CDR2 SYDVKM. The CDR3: CASSLARQGYEQYF.

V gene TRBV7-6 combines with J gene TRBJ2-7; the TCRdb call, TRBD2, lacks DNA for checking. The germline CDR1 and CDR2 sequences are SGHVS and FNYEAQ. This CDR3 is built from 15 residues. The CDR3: CASSSNGEGTGEQYF.